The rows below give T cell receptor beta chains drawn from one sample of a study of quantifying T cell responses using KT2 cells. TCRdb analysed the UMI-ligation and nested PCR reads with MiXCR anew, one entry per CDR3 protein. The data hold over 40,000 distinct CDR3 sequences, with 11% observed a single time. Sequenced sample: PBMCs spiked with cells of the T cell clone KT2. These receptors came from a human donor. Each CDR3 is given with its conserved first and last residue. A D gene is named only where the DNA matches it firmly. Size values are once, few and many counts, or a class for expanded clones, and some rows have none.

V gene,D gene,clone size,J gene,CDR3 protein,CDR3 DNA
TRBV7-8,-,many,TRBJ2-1,CASSLGGGNEQFF,TGTGCCAGCAGCTTGGGTGGAGGGAATGAGCAGTTCTTC
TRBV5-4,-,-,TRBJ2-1,CASSRGRQSGWNEQFF,TGTGCCAGCAGCCGAGGTCGACAGAGCGGGTGGAATGAGCAGTTCTTC
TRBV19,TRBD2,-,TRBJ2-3,CASSFNPSGRRNTQYF,TGTGCCAGTAGTTTTAATCCTAGCGGGAGACGAAATACGCAGTATTTT
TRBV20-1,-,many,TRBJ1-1,CSARDTGFGVNTEAFF,TGCAGTGCTAGAGATACAGGGTTTGGAGTGAACACTGAAGCTTTCTTT
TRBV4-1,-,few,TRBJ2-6,CASSLSPTGSGANVLTF,TGCGCCAGCAGCCTCAGTCCAACGGGATCTGGGGCCAACGTCCTGACTTTC
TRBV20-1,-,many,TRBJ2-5,CSARVRQQETQYF,TGCAGTGCTAGAGTGCGGCAGCAAGAGACCCAGTACTTC
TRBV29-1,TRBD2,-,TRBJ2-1,CSVGREPPYNEQFF,TGCAGCGTTGGGCGGGAGCCCCCCTACAATGAGCAGTTCTTC
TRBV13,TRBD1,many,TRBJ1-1,CASSYYQGANTEAFF,TGTGCCAGCAGCTATTACCAGGGGGCCAACACTGAAGCTTTCTTT
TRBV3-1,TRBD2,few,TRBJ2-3,CASSPPGGRSLGGDTQYF,TGTGCCAGCAGCCCGCCTGGCGGGAGATCCCTAGGTGGAGATACGCAGTATTTT
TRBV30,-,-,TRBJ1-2,CAWSAGVGGYTF,TGTGCCTGGAGTGCTGGGGTGGGTGGCTACACCTTC
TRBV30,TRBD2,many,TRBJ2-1,CAWSRGTSGYNEQFF,TGTGCCTGGAGCCGTGGGACTAGCGGTTACAATGAGCAGTTCTTC
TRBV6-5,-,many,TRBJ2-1,CASSLSLVFAYNEQFF,TGTGCCAGCTCCCTCTCACTAGTATTCGCCTACAATGAGCAGTTCTTC
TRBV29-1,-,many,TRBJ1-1,CSASDIQEGPEAFF,TGCAGCGCAAGCGACATACAGGAGGGGCCTGAAGCTTTCTTT
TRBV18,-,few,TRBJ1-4,CASSMGFKEKLFF,TGTGCCAGCTCAATGGGTTTCAAGGAAAAACTGTTTTTT
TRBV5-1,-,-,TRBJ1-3,CASSFDLGNTIYF,TGCGCCAGCAGCTTCGACCTAGGAAACACCATATATTTT
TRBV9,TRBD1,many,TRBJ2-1,CASSATGANYNEQFF,TGTGCCAGCAGCGCAACAGGGGCTAACTACAATGAGCAGTTCTTC
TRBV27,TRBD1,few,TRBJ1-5,CASGGQGNGHQPQHF,TGTGCCAGCGGCGGACAGGGTAACGGCCATCAGCCCCAGCATTTT
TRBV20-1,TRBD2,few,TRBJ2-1,CSARDPWTREYNEQFF,TGCAGTGCTAGAGATCCTTGGACTAGGGAATACAATGAGCAGTTCTTC
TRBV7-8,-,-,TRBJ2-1,CAIGLTDEQFF,TGTGCCATTGGGTTAACCGATGAGCAGTTCTTC
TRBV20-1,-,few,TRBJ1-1,CSAPRTGMNTEAFF,TGCAGTGCGCCACGGACTGGGATGAACACTGAAGCTTTCTTT
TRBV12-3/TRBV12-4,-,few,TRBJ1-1,CASSLARGTGTEAFF,TGTGCCAGCAGTTTAGCGCGAGGGACCGGCACTGAAGCTTTCTTT
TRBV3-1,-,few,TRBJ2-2,CASSHGGLVTGELFF,TGTGCCAGCAGCCATGGTGGGTTGGTGACAGGGGAGCTGTTTTTT
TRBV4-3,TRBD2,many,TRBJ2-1,CASSQEAGGSYNEQFF,TGCGCCAGCAGCCAAGAAGCGGGAGGGTCCTACAATGAGCAGTTCTTC
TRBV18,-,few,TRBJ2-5,CASSAQETQYF,TGTGCCAGCTCAGCTCAAGAGACCCAGTACTTC
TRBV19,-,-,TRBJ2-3,CASSIGFTDTQYF,TGTGCCAGTAGTATTGGGTTCACAGATACGCAGTATTTT
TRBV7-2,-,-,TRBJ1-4,CASSSFTDEKLFF,TGTGCCAGCAGCTCTTTTACGGATGAAAAACTGTTTTTT
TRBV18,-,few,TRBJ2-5,CASSPGIQETQYF,TGTGCCAGCTCACCAGGAATCCAAGAGACCCAGTACTTC
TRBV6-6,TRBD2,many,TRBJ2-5,CASSYSTSGRQETQYF,TGTGCCAGCAGTTACTCGACTAGCGGGAGGCAAGAGACCCAGTACTTC
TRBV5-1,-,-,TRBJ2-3,CASSLDRVGTDTQYF,TGCGCCAGCAGCTTGGATAGGGTGGGCACAGATACGCAGTATTTT
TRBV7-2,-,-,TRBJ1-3,CASSLVTNGNTIYF,TGTGCCAGCAGCTTAGTGACGAATGGAAACACCATATATTTT
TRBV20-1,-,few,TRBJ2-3,CSPRGAGTDTQYF,TGCAGTCCCCGTGGAGCGGGCACAGATACGCAGTATTTT
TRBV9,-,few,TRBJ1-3,CASSAQGSGNTIYF,TGTGCCAGCAGCGCACAGGGCTCTGGAAACACCATATATTTT
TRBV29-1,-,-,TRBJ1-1,CSVRQLNTEAFF,TGCAGCGTTAGACAGCTAAACACTGAAGCTTTCTTT
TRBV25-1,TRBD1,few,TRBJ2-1,CASSEYRTGGPEQFF,TGTGCCAGCAGTGAATACAGGACAGGGGGCCCTGAGCAGTTCTTC
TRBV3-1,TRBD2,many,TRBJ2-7,CASSQMLAGSYEQYF,TGTGCCAGCAGCCAAATGCTAGCGGGATCCTACGAGCAGTACTTC
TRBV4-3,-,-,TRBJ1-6,CASSRTASSYNSPLHF,TGCGCCAGCAGTAGGACAGCAAGCTCCTATAATTCACCCCTCCACTTT
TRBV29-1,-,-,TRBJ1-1,CSVSSGTDVTEAFF,TGCAGCGTATCGTCTGGGACGGATGTCACTGAAGCTTTCTTT
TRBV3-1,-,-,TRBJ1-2,CASSQDPFGYTF,TGTGCCAGCAGCCAAGATCCATTTGGCTACACCTTC
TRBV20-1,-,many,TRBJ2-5,CSAATAGETQYF,TGCAGTGCTGCAACCGCAGGAGAGACCCAGTACTTC
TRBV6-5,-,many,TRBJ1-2,CASSQQEFSNYGYTF,TGTGCCAGCAGTCAACAGGAGTTTTCTAACTATGGCTACACCTTC
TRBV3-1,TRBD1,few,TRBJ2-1,CASSQDGTGGNQFF,TGTGCCAGCAGCCAAGACGGGACAGGGGGCAATCAGTTCTTC
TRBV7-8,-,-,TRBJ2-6,CASSPWGTLGEANVLTF,TGTGCCAGCAGCCCATGGGGGACCCTTGGTGAGGCCAACGTCCTGACTTTC
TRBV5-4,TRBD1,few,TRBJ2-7,CASSLDRSTYEQYF,TGTGCCAGCAGCCTGGACAGGTCAACCTACGAGCAGTACTTC
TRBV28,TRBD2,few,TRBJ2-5,CASSHGGVEETQYF,TGTGCCAGCAGTCACGGGGGGGTAGAAGAGACCCAGTACTTC
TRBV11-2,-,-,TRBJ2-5,CASSFPRGETQYF,TGTGCCAGCAGCTTCCCCAGGGGAGAGACCCAGTACTTC
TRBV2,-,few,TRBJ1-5,CASSDGQGMIQPQHF,TGTGCCAGCAGTGACGGGCAGGGGATGATACAGCCCCAGCATTTT
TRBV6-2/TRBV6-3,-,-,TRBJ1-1,CASNYQGGAFF,TGTGCCAGCAATTACCAGGGAGGGGCTTTCTTT
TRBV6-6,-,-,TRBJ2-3,CASSYQTGYTDTQYF,TGTGCCAGCAGTTATCAAACGGGATACACAGATACGCAGTATTTT
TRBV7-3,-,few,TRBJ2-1,CASSLNRVGFDEQFF,TGTGCCAGCAGCTTAAACAGGGTCGGTTTCGATGAGCAGTTCTTC
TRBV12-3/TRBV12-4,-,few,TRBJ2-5,CASSFRRQETQYF,TGTGCCAGCAGTTTCCGGAGGCAAGAGACCCAGTACTTC